The next 6 T cell receptor beta chains were all read from a single sample in a study of beta chain features in type 1 diabetes (dated by TCRdb to between 2017 and 2018). The library was prepared using the immunoSEQ multiplex PCR assay. The High Capacity cDNA Reverse Transcription Kit was used to reverse transcribe all of the isolated RNA, meaning that expressed TCRB transcripts were what got sequenced. Held by TCRdb, this immuneACCESS table contains in-frame sequences only and omits some clones. Under half of the omission traces to an unresolved V gene where checked; the cause of the rest is unknown. Within this sample are approximately 160,000 clones, with 8.1% of them counted one time only. The top ten clones comprise 0.65% of the sample. The sample comprised central memory CD4+ T cells from blood. These receptors were taken from a man aged 18-30 years in good health.

This clone came up a few times. The chain links TRBV7-2 to TRBJ1-1, with D possibly being TRBD1 (5 bases). V lost 2 bases and J lost 3, with 7 bases in between. Germline V gene sequence: CDR1 SGHTA, CDR2 FQGNSA. CDR3 length: 13 amino acids. CDR3 sequence reads: CASSLSRDTEAFF. The CDR3 nucleotides read TGTGCCAGCAGCTTATCCAGGGACACTGAAGCTTTCTTT.

The sample holds a few counts of this clone. V is TRBV5-8 and J is TRBJ1-1; no reliable D call. Trimming shortened V by 0 bases and J by 0 bases, and 3 bases separated the two germline ends. The CDR3 is 13 residues long. Germline V gene sequence: CDR1 SGHTS, CDR2 YDEGEE. The CDR3 DNA reads as TGTGCCAGCAGCTTGGCAGTGAACACTGAAGCTTTCTTT. Its protein product is CASSLAVNTEAFF.

This clone was seen only a few times. This sequence joins TRBV7-2 and TRBJ2-1; D might be TRBD1 (5 bases). This CDR3 contains 12 residues. The V and J ends lost 5 bases and 8 bases respectively, with 10 bases between them. Germline V gene lookup returns CDR1 SGHTA and CDR2 FQGNSA. The CDR3 here is CASSTGSHEQFF. The CDR3 DNA sequence: TGTGCCAGCAGCACAGGTAGCCATGAGCAGTTCTTC.

As regards this clone: Other DNA sequences in the sample encode the same CDR3. The chain is built from TRBV2 and TRBJ1-2; 9 positions agree with TRBD1. Germline-derived CDR1 and CDR2 are SNHLY and FYNNEI. The CDR3 is 14 residues long. V lost 5 bases to trimming and J lost 0 bases; unmatched junction nucleotides: 1. The CDR3 DNA sequence: TGTGCCAGCAGTCGGGACAGGGCTAACTATGGCTACACCTTC. Translating it yields CASSRDRANYGYTF.

The rearrangement uses TRBV28 and TRBJ2-2, with 7 nucleotides matching TRBD1. The V gene's germline CDR1 is MDHEN and CDR2 SYDVKM. The CDR3 totals 16 residues. V shed 5 bases, J shed 1 base, and the junction held 7 bases outside the gene matches. The CDR3 nucleotides are TGTGCCAGCAGTCCTGGGACAGTCGAGAACACCGGGGAGCTGTTTTTT. Translating gives CASSPGTVENTGELFF.

The chain uses TRBV2 and TRBJ2-7; TRBD1 agrees at 7 bases. Per germline, CDR1 SNHLY and CDR2 FYNNEI. CDR3 size: 14 residues. The junction had 6 bases not matched to a gene; V was cut back by 7 bases and J by 0 bases. CDR3 loop: CASKTGLSSYEQYF. The CDR3 region has the DNA TGTGCCAGCAAGACAGGGCTTAGCTCCTACGAGCAGTACTTC.